What follows are 27 T cell receptor beta chains derived from one specimen sequenced in a study of blood T cell repertoires in COVID-19. TCRdb's copy holds only in-frame clones and misses some; the assay was immunoSEQ multiplex PCR. The data contain 20,000 to 30,000 clones, 82% of them singletons. The source material was peripheral blood. The receptors were gathered from a human donor in a cohort sampled during active COVID-19.

V gene TRBV6-5 combines with J gene TRBJ2-7, with TRBD2 identical over 8 bases. Germline values: CDR1 MNHEY, CDR2 SVGAGI. This CDR3 has 12 residues. The ends lost 11 bases at V and 5 bases at J; junction bases unmatched: 8. The CDR3 DNA reads as TGTGCCTACGGGGGGGATGGGGACGAGCAGTACTTC. Amino acids: CAYGGDGDEQYF.

This chain links TRBV6-2 or TRBV6-3 with TRBJ2-2, with a tentative D call TRBD1 (6 bases). The CDR3 is 17 amino acids. CDR1 and CDR2 (germline): MNHEY, SVGEGT. Trimming took off 0 bases at V and 3 bases at J, with 14 bases between the two ends. CDR3 region: CASSYSSTGHYTGELFF. In nucleotides, the CDR3 is TGTGCCAGCAGTTACTCCAGCACGGGACATTACACCGGGGAGCTGTTTTTT.

This sequence joins TRBV27 and TRBJ2-3; 9 bases line up with TRBD1. Trimming at V came to 5 bases and at J to 10 bases, leaving 10 bases not matched to a gene. This CDR3 is built from 14 residues. CDR1 is MNHEY and CDR2 is SMNVEV in the germline V gene (reference sequence). The CDR3 DNA sequence: TGTGCCAGCAGTGATGAACAGGGGGCCGGAGCGCAGTATTTT. Amino acid sequence: CASSDEQGAGAQYF.

This chain uses TRBV12-5 with TRBJ2-5, with 7 bases lining up with TRBD1. The CDR3 covers 15 residues. The V and J ends lost 1 base and 4 bases, in that order; junction bases with no gene match: 6. CDR1 and CDR2 (germline): LGHNT, FRNRAP. CDR3 nucleotides: TGTGCTAGTGGTTTGGGACAGGGTTTGGCAGAGACCCAGTACTTC. The encoded protein is CASGLGQGLAETQYF.

The chain carries TRBV7-8 and TRBJ2-1, with TRBD2 matching over 8 bases. Germline CDR1 reads SGHVS; CDR2 reads FQNEAQ. The V gene end was trimmed by 6 bases and the J gene end by 0 bases; junction bases not matched to a gene: 10. The CDR3 has 17 amino acids. The CDR3 reads CASRTGGGLSSYNEQFF. The CDR3 nucleotides read TGTGCCAGCAGGACCGGGGGGGGCCTGAGCTCCTACAATGAGCAGTTCTTC.

The chain has TRBV2 and TRBJ2-6, with D perhaps TRBD1 (5 bases). Deletions cut 8 bases from V and 4 bases from J, with 9 bases between. The V gene's germline CDR1 is SNHLY and CDR2 FYNNEI. The CDR3 is 13 amino acids. CDR3 loop: CASAGIGANVLTF. The CDR3, as DNA: TGTGCCAGCGCAGGGATCGGGGCCAACGTCCTGACTTTC.

This chain links TRBV19 with TRBJ1-2, with 7 bases aligning to TRBD1. The CDR3 spans 15 residues. V lost 3 bases and J lost 7; bases outside the gene matches: 11. The germline CDR1 and CDR2 sequences are LNHDA and SQIVND (reference sequence). CDR3 nucleotides: TGTGCCAGTAGTATCCAAGGGGGCTGGAGCTTTGGCTACACCTTC. This translates into CASSIQGGWSFGYTF. The variable domain in full, with the rest retrieved from reference TRBV19 and TRBJ1-2, is DGGITQSPKYLFRKEGQNVTLSCEQNLNHDAMYWYRQDPGQGLRLIYYSQIVNDFQKGDIAEGYSVSREKKESFPLTVTSAQKNPTAFYLCASSIQGGWSFGYTFGSGTRLTVV.

The rearrangement joins TRBV4-1 to TRBJ1-4; D not certain. This CDR3 contains 12 residues. V lost 3 bases and J lost 4, with 3 bases in between. Germline CDR1 MGHRA, CDR2 YSYEKL. CDR3: CASSHHNEKLFF. The CDR3 DNA is TGCGCCAGCAGCCATCATAATGAAAAACTGTTTTTT.

This chain joins TRBV7-8 and TRBJ2-5, with unresolved D. Germline CDR1 SGHVS, CDR2 FQNEAQ. Trimming took off 2 bases at V and 2 bases at J, with 12 bases between the two ends. The CDR3 runs 15 residues. The CDR3 bases are TGTGCCAGCAGCTTAAATACCGGCGGACAAGAGACCCAGTACTTC. Amino acids: CASSLNTGGQETQYF.

The rearrangement links TRBV12-5 to TRBJ2-4; D is perhaps TRBD1 (6 bases). The ends were cut back, 2 bases at V and 12 bases at J, with 17 bases in the middle. The CDR3 extends over 14 amino acids. The germline V gene has CDR1 LGHNT and CDR2 FRNRAP. In DNA form, the CDR3 reads TGTGCTAGTGGTTTGTCGATTAATCGGGACACTCAGTACTTC. Its translation: CASGLSINRDTQYF.

The V call is TRBV27, the J call TRBJ2-7, with D perhaps TRBD1 (5 bases). The CDR3 has 13 residues. V gave up 6 bases and J gave up 4 bases, with 13 bases separating them. Germline V gives CDR1 MNHEY, CDR2 SMNVEV (reference sequence). Written as DNA, the CDR3 is TGTGCCAGCAGAGGGGCGTCTTGGTACGAGCAGTACTTC. The encoded protein is CASRGASWYEQYF.

The gene calls are TRBV18 and TRBJ1-1; TRBD1 matches at 7 bases. The CDR3 sequence is 12 residues long. Trimming cost V 1 base and J 7 bases; bases outside gene matches: 0. The germline V gene has CDR1 KGHSH and CDR2 LQKENI. DNA of the CDR3: TGTGCCAGCTCACCACGACAGGGTGAAGCTTTCTTT. This encodes CASSPRQGEAFF.

The chain couples TRBV6-6 to TRBJ1-5; D gene unclear. This CDR3 is built from 15 residues. CDR1 is MNHNY, CDR2 SVGAGI, per germline (reference sequence). V was trimmed by 0 bases and J by 4 bases, leaving 10 bases between them. The CDR3 loop reads CASSYSRTENQPQHF. CDR3 sequence (DNA): TGTGCCAGCAGTTACTCGAGGACTGAGAATCAGCCCCAGCATTTT.

The rearrangement links TRBV5-4 to TRBJ1-6, with 7 nucleotides matching TRBD1. This CDR3 region has 14 residues. Per germline, CDR1 SGHNT and CDR2 YYREEE (reference sequence). With V trimmed by 4 bases and J by 7 bases, 5 bases remained unmatched. The CDR3 loop reads CASSPGQENSPLHF. CDR3 DNA sequence: TGTGCCAGCAGCCCCGGACAGGAGAATTCACCCCTCCACTTT.

The chain uses TRBV5-4 and TRBJ2-5, with D perhaps TRBD1 (7 bases). The germline CDR1 and CDR2 sequences are SGHNT and YYREEE (reference sequence). V was clipped by 1 base and J by 5 bases, with 12 bases between them. The CDR3 has 14 residues. CDR3 amino acids: CASSLTGAGETQYF. The CDR3 DNA reads TGTGCCAGCAGCTTGACAGGGGCGGGGGAGACCCAGTACTTC.

The J gene is TRBJ2-2, the V gene TRBV27; perhaps TRBD1 as D (6 bases). Trimming removed 3 bases at V and 0 bases at J, with 14 bases between. This CDR3 is built from 17 residues. Germline V gives CDR1 MNHEY, CDR2 SMNVEV (reference sequence). The CDR3 sequence is CASSFRNRAANTGELFF. For the CDR3, the DNA is TGTGCCAGCAGTTTCCGTAACAGGGCCGCGAACACCGGGGAGCTGTTTTTT.

The chain links TRBV11-2 to TRBJ2-3, with D possibly being TRBD1 (5 bases). The germline V gene encodes CDR1 SGHAT and CDR2 FQNNGV. This CDR3 has 16 residues. Trimming cost V 1 base and J 1 base, with 12 bases left between them. CDR3 protein: CASSLVGALGTDTQYF. The CDR3, as DNA: TGTGCCAGCAGCTTAGTAGGGGCTTTGGGCACAGATACGCAGTATTTT.

This clone was detected once. CDR3 region: CSVEVWAGEKLFF. For the CDR3, the DNA is TGCAGCGTTGAAGTGTGGGCTGGAGAAAAACTGTTTTTT. The chain has TRBV29-1 and TRBJ1-4; D ambiguous. There are 13 residues in the CDR3. From germline, CDR1 is SQVTM and CDR2 ANQGSEA. V lost 1 base and J lost 8, with 11 bases in between.

The chain joins TRBV24-1 to TRBJ2-3; TRBD1 agrees at 7 bases. Germline assignment: CDR1 KGHDR and CDR2 SFDVKD. Losses at the gene ends were 4 bases for V and 3 bases for J; bases not matched to a gene: 15. This CDR3 region has 18 residues. The CDR3 nucleotides read TGTGCCACCAGTGACCCGAGGACAGGTGGACTTTCGACAGATACGCAGTATTTT. Residues: CATSDPRTGGLSTDTQYF.

J is TRBJ2-5 and V is TRBV5-1, with 7 positions matching TRBD1. The CDR3 covers 16 residues. V shed 4 bases and J 4 bases; nucleotides not matched to a gene: 13. Germline values: CDR1 SGHRS, CDR2 YFSETQ. For the CDR3, the DNA is TGCGCCAGCAGCACCGAAAGGACAGGAAAGGGAGAGACCCAGTACTTC. The encoded protein is CASSTERTGKGETQYF.

CDR3 sequence (DNA): TGTGCCAGCAGGGGACAGGTTATATACGAGCAGTACTTC. It yields the protein CASRGQVIYEQYF. This chain joins TRBV25-1 and TRBJ2-7; 8 nucleotides align to TRBD1. This CDR3 is 13 amino acids long. V shed 6 bases, J shed 4 bases, and the junction held 5 bases outside the gene matches. Germline CDR1 is MGHDK and CDR2 is SYGVNS.

The V gene is TRBV12-3 or TRBV12-4, the J gene TRBJ2-7; 7 bases align to TRBD1. V gave up 8 bases and J gave up 3 bases; unmatched junction bases: 7. The CDR3 loop spans 13 amino acids. CDR3 DNA: TGTGCCAGCTTACGCACAGGGGACTACGAGCAGTACTTC. Translating it yields CASLRTGDYEQYF.

The chain employs TRBV19 and TRBJ1-2; no clear D gene. Trimming stripped 1 base from V and 8 bases from J, with 8 bases between. Germline V gives CDR1 LNHDA, CDR2 SQIVND (reference sequence). The CDR3 is 12 amino acids. CDR3 DNA: TGTGCCAGTAGTATAGCCTCACTGGGCTACACCTTC. Translation gives CASSIASLGYTF.

The rearrangement joins TRBV3-1 (or the pseudogene TRBV3-2) to TRBJ1-2; D gene unclear. Germline assignment: CDR1 LGHDT and CDR2 YNNKEL (reference sequence). V shed 5 bases and J shed 7 bases, with 5 bases lying between them. This CDR3 comprises 10 residues. Written as DNA, the CDR3 is TGTGCCAGCAGCTCGCGTGGCTACACCTTC. Translating it yields CASSSRGYTF.

The genes are TRBV5-6 and TRBJ2-4; D may be TRBD2 (5 bases). CDR3 length: 14 residues. The V end was cut by 5 bases, the J end by 1 base, with 10 bases between. Per germline, CDR1 SGHDT and CDR2 YYEEEE. CDR3 sequence: CASSLTGAKNIQYF. In DNA, the CDR3 is TGTGCCAGCAGTTTAACGGGGGCCAAAAACATTCAGTACTTC.

The genes are TRBV11-3 and TRBJ2-1, with D hard to call. Trimming shortened V by 1 base and J by 1 base, and 8 bases separated the two germline ends. Germline-derived CDR1 and CDR2 are SGHNT and YENEEA. The CDR3 runs 15 residues. The DNA of the CDR3 is TGTGCCAGCAGCTTAGGCCCAGTTTCCTACAATGAGCAGTTCTTC. Translating it yields CASSLGPVSYNEQFF.

The V gene is TRBV12-3 or TRBV12-4, the J gene TRBJ1-1; unclear D gene. V was clipped by 3 bases and J by 6 bases, with 8 bases between them. CDR3 length: 12 residues. This CDR3 is CASSLYESEAFF. CDR3 in DNA: TGTGCCAGCAGTTTGTATGAGTCTGAAGCTTTCTTT.